A selection of T cell receptor beta chains follows, all from one sample in a study of beta chain features in type 1 diabetes. TCRdb's copy holds only in-frame clones and misses some; the assay was immunoSEQ multiplex PCR. There are about 350,000 clones in the sample; less than 20% occur only once, and 0.044% lies in the top ten. The source material was naive CD4+ T cells from blood. The receptor set was obtained from a woman aged 18-29 years in good health. CDR3s include the opening cysteine and the closing phenylalanine or tryptophan. A D gene is named only where the DNA matches it firmly. Clone sizes are given selectively: once, few, many, or a class where the clone is expanded.

V gene: TRBV25-1; D gene: -; J gene: TRBJ2-7; clone size: -; CDR3 protein: CASSELGGTYEQYF; CDR3 DNA: TGTGCCAGCAGTGAACTGGGAGGAACCTACGAGCAGTACTTC
V gene: TRBV5-1; D gene: TRBD2; J gene: TRBJ2-1; clone size: few; CDR3 protein: CASSLAGGSSYNEQFF; CDR3 DNA: TGCGCCAGCAGCTTGGCCGGGGGGAGCTCCTACAATGAGCAGTTCTTC
V gene: TRBV10-3; D gene: TRBD1; J gene: TRBJ2-7; clone size: few; CDR3 protein: CAISALDRGLLYEQYF; CDR3 DNA: TGTGCCATCAGTGCTTTGGACAGGGGGCTCCTCTACGAGCAGTACTTC
V gene: TRBV9; D gene: TRBD1; J gene: TRBJ2-2; clone size: -; CDR3 protein: CASSRTGVTPPGELFF; CDR3 DNA: TGTGCCAGCAGTCGTACAGGGGTGACACCCCCCGGGGAGCTGTTTTTT
V gene: TRBV29-1; D gene: -; J gene: TRBJ1-2; clone size: -; CDR3 protein: CSSASGYGYTF; CDR3 DNA: TGCAGCTCCGCTTCAGGGTATGGCTACACCTTC
V gene: TRBV7-9; D gene: TRBD1; J gene: TRBJ2-1; clone size: -; CDR3 protein: CASSLRQGSYEQFF; CDR3 DNA: TGTGCCAGCAGCTTAAGACAGGGCAGTTATGAGCAGTTCTTC
V gene: TRBV6-5; D gene: -; J gene: TRBJ1-1; clone size: -; CDR3 protein: CASSARGNTEAFF; CDR3 DNA: TGTGCCAGCAGTGCCAGGGGGAACACTGAAGCTTTCTTT
V gene: TRBV7-9; D gene: -; J gene: TRBJ2-3; clone size: -; CDR3 protein: CASSPTFRTDTQYF; CDR3 DNA: TGTGCCAGCAGCCCGACATTCCGCACAGATACGCAGTATTTT
V gene: TRBV5-1; D gene: TRBD2; J gene: TRBJ2-5; clone size: -; CDR3 protein: CASSLMAGGPRETQYF; CDR3 DNA: TGCGCCAGCAGCTTGATGGCGGGAGGGCCGAGGGAGACCCAGTACTTC
V gene: TRBV15; D gene: TRBD1; J gene: TRBJ1-5; clone size: -; CDR3 protein: CATSSRDSNQPQHF; CDR3 DNA: TGTGCCACCAGCTCCCGGGACAGTAATCAGCCCCAGCATTTT
V gene: TRBV29-1; D gene: -; J gene: TRBJ2-5; clone size: few; CDR3 protein: CSVEGQIQETQYF; CDR3 DNA: TGCAGCGTTGAAGGACAGATCCAAGAGACCCAGTACTTC
V gene: TRBV6-5; D gene: -; J gene: TRBJ2-1; clone size: -; CDR3 protein: CASSYGTTYNEQFF; CDR3 DNA: TGTGCCAGCAGTTACGGGACAACTTACAATGAGCAGTTCTTC
V gene: TRBV7-6; D gene: -; J gene: TRBJ2-5; clone size: few; CDR3 protein: CASSLIRETQYF; CDR3 DNA: TGTGCCAGCAGCTTAATTCGAGAGACCCAGTACTTC
V gene: TRBV5-1; D gene: -; J gene: TRBJ1-1; clone size: -; CDR3 protein: CASSLAMYTEAFF; CDR3 DNA: TGCGCCAGCAGCTTGGCTATGTACACTGAAGCTTTCTTT
V gene: TRBV5-6; D gene: -; J gene: TRBJ2-3; clone size: few; CDR3 protein: CASSRTDGGTDTQYF; CDR3 DNA: TGTGCCAGCAGCCGTACCGACGGGGGCACAGATACGCAGTATTTT
V gene: TRBV7-2; D gene: -; J gene: TRBJ2-3; clone size: -; CDR3 protein: CASSLDGNTQYF; CDR3 DNA: TGTGCCAGCAGCTTGGACGGGAATACGCAGTATTTT
V gene: TRBV29-1; D gene: -; J gene: TRBJ2-5; clone size: few; CDR3 protein: CSVGRRRQETQYF; CDR3 DNA: TGCAGCGTTGGTAGGCGGCGTCAAGAGACCCAGTACTTC
V gene: TRBV18; D gene: -; J gene: TRBJ2-7; clone size: -; CDR3 protein: CASSPPGDYEQYF; CDR3 DNA: TGTGCCAGCTCCCCTCCAGGTGACTACGAGCAGTACTTC
V gene: TRBV19; D gene: TRBD1; J gene: TRBJ2-7; clone size: -; CDR3 protein: CASRGQGWGEQYF; CDR3 DNA: TGTGCCAGTAGGGGACAGGGATGGGGCGAGCAGTACTTC
V gene: TRBV4-2; D gene: -; J gene: TRBJ1-1; clone size: -; CDR3 protein: CASRTPGTEAFF; CDR3 DNA: TGTGCCAGCAGGACCCCAGGCACTGAAGCTTTCTTT
V gene: TRBV30; D gene: -; J gene: TRBJ2-3; clone size: few; CDR3 protein: CAWTSPTKGGTQYF; CDR3 DNA: TGTGCCTGGACTAGCCCTACAAAAGGGGGTACGCAGTATTTT
V gene: TRBV29-1; D gene: TRBD2; J gene: TRBJ2-1; clone size: few; CDR3 protein: CSVARGGGGAGNNEQFF; CDR3 DNA: TGCAGCGTAGCCAGAGGTGGCGGGGGGGCAGGAAACAATGAGCAGTTCTTC
V gene: TRBV4-2; D gene: -; J gene: TRBJ1-1; clone size: few; CDR3 protein: CASSQEQLNTEAFF; CDR3 DNA: TGTGCCAGCAGCCAAGAACAGCTGAACACTGAAGCTTTCTTT
V gene: TRBV5-4; D gene: TRBD1; J gene: TRBJ1-1; clone size: few; CDR3 protein: CASSPVGDRPTEAFF; CDR3 DNA: TGTGCCAGCAGCCCCGTAGGGGACAGACCCACTGAAGCTTTCTTT
V gene: TRBV23-1; D gene: TRBD1; J gene: TRBJ1-5; clone size: -; CDR3 protein: CASSQRQGEVSNQPQHF; CDR3 DNA: TGCGCCAGCAGTCAAAGGCAGGGGGAAGTTAGCAATCAGCCCCAGCATTTT
V gene: TRBV30; D gene: -; J gene: TRBJ2-5; clone size: -; CDR3 protein: CAWSRRVWQETQYF; CDR3 DNA: TGTGCCTGGAGCCGAAGAGTATGGCAAGAGACCCAGTACTTC
V gene: TRBV12-5; D gene: -; J gene: TRBJ2-7; clone size: -; CDR3 protein: CASGLDRSYEQYF; CDR3 DNA: TGTGCTAGTGGTTTGGACAGGTCCTACGAGCAGTACTTC
V gene: TRBV5-1; D gene: -; J gene: TRBJ2-7; clone size: few; CDR3 protein: CASSIPTGEQYF; CDR3 DNA: TGCGCCAGCAGCATACCAACGGGGGAGCAGTACTTC
V gene: TRBV5-1; D gene: -; J gene: TRBJ2-3; clone size: -; CDR3 protein: CASSLSAGERNTQYF; CDR3 DNA: TGCGCCAGCAGCTTGTCGGCAGGGGAAAGGAATACGCAGTATTTT
V gene: TRBV2; D gene: -; J gene: TRBJ2-3; clone size: few; CDR3 protein: CASRSSGYSSTDTQYF; CDR3 DNA: TGTGCCAGCCGCTCCTCAGGGTATTCTAGCACAGATACGCAGTATTTT
V gene: TRBV18; D gene: TRBD2; J gene: TRBJ2-1; clone size: -; CDR3 protein: CASSLVAGYNEQFF; CDR3 DNA: TGTGCCAGCTCACTCGTAGCGGGATACAATGAGCAGTTCTTC
V gene: TRBV7-9; D gene: -; J gene: TRBJ2-3; clone size: few; CDR3 protein: CASSPDIRTSTDTQYF; CDR3 DNA: TGTGCCAGCAGCCCAGATATCCGGACTAGCACAGATACGCAGTATTTT
V gene: TRBV6-5; D gene: -; J gene: TRBJ2-7; clone size: few; CDR3 protein: CASSYGGASYEQYF; CDR3 DNA: TGTGCCAGCAGTTACGGGGGGGCCTCCTACGAGCAGTACTTC
V gene: TRBV12-5; D gene: TRBD1; J gene: TRBJ2-1; clone size: -; CDR3 protein: CASGSRPGQGANVQFF; CDR3 DNA: TGTGCTAGTGGTTCCCGACCTGGACAGGGGGCAAATGTGCAGTTCTTC
V gene: TRBV7-2; D gene: -; J gene: TRBJ2-3; clone size: -; CDR3 protein: CASSRSGSTDTQYF; CDR3 DNA: TGTGCCAGCAGCCGCAGCGGGAGCACAGATACGCAGTATTTT
V gene: TRBV5-1; D gene: TRBD2; J gene: TRBJ2-1; clone size: -; CDR3 protein: CASSLGPSGRRNEQFF; CDR3 DNA: TGCGCCAGCAGCTTGGGTCCTAGCGGGAGGAGGAATGAGCAGTTCTTC
V gene: TRBV5-1; D gene: TRBD1; J gene: TRBJ1-1; clone size: -; CDR3 protein: CASSPGTGLTEAFF; CDR3 DNA: TGCGCCAGCAGCCCCGGGACAGGGCTCACTGAAGCTTTCTTT
V gene: TRBV7-9; D gene: -; J gene: TRBJ1-1; clone size: -; CDR3 protein: CASRVTGKGDTEAFF; CDR3 DNA: TGTGCCAGCAGGGTTACAGGAAAGGGGGACACTGAAGCTTTCTTT
V gene: TRBV4-1; D gene: -; J gene: TRBJ1-6; clone size: few; CDR3 protein: CASSQESRTYYNSPLHF; CDR3 DNA: TGCGCCAGCAGCCAAGAGAGCAGGACTTACTATAATTCACCCCTCCACTTT
V gene: TRBV7-9; D gene: TRBD2; J gene: TRBJ2-4; clone size: -; CDR3 protein: CASSLIDSGSASKNIQYF; CDR3 DNA: TGTGCCAGCAGCTTAATTGACAGCGGGAGTGCGTCGAAAAACATTCAGTACTTC
V gene: TRBV5-1; D gene: -; J gene: TRBJ2-1; clone size: -; CDR3 protein: CASSFTGGSYNEQFF; CDR3 DNA: TGCGCCAGCAGCTTTACCGGGGGCTCCTACAATGAGCAGTTCTTC
V gene: TRBV7-2; D gene: TRBD1; J gene: TRBJ1-4; clone size: -; CDR3 protein: CASSLERDSNEKLFF; CDR3 DNA: TGTGCCAGCAGCTTAGAAAGGGACAGTAATGAAAAACTGTTTTTT
V gene: TRBV7-2; D gene: -; J gene: TRBJ2-7; clone size: -; CDR3 protein: CASSMQQGDEQYF; CDR3 DNA: TGTGCCAGCAGCATGCAGCAGGGTGACGAGCAGTACTTC
V gene: TRBV29-1; D gene: TRBD1; J gene: TRBJ2-1; clone size: -; CDR3 protein: CSVEGDRGSYNEQFF; CDR3 DNA: TGCAGCGTTGAAGGCGACAGGGGCTCCTACAATGAGCAGTTCTTC
V gene: TRBV5-1; D gene: TRBD2; J gene: TRBJ2-1; clone size: few; CDR3 protein: CASSLQTSGINEQFF; CDR3 DNA: TGCGCCAGCAGCTTGCAGACTAGCGGGATCAATGAGCAGTTCTTC
V gene: TRBV5-1; D gene: -; J gene: TRBJ1-2; clone size: -; CDR3 protein: CASSSGQYYGYTF; CDR3 DNA: TGCGCCAGCAGCTCTGGACAGTACTATGGCTACACCTTC
V gene: TRBV19; D gene: TRBD2; J gene: TRBJ2-3; clone size: few; CDR3 protein: CASSPTSGSDTQYF; CDR3 DNA: TGTGCCAGTAGTCCGACTAGCGGATCAGATACGCAGTATTTT
V gene: TRBV29-1; D gene: -; J gene: TRBJ1-4; clone size: few; CDR3 protein: CSVGGGRSEKLFF; CDR3 DNA: TGCAGCGTTGGGGGGGGGCGCAGCGAAAAACTGTTTTTT
V gene: TRBV19; D gene: -; J gene: TRBJ2-6; clone size: -; CDR3 protein: CASSIVRFSGANVLTF; CDR3 DNA: TGTGCCAGTAGTATAGTGAGGTTCTCTGGGGCCAACGTCCTGACTTTC
V gene: TRBV10-3; D gene: TRBD1; J gene: TRBJ2-3; clone size: few; CDR3 protein: CAIRTGTGGGTDTQYF; CDR3 DNA: TGTGCCATCAGGACCGGGACAGGGGGCGGTACAGATACGCAGTATTTT
V gene: TRBV20-1; D gene: -; J gene: TRBJ1-2; clone size: few; CDR3 protein: CSARDRAGYTF; CDR3 DNA: TGCAGTGCTAGAGACAGGGCTGGCTACACCTTC
V gene: TRBV4-2; D gene: TRBD2; J gene: TRBJ2-7; clone size: -; CDR3 protein: CASSWGQRESYEQYF; CDR3 DNA: TGTGCCAGCAGCTGGGGGCAGCGGGAGTCCTACGAGCAGTACTTC
V gene: TRBV19; D gene: TRBD1; J gene: TRBJ1-5; clone size: few; CDR3 protein: CASSVGTGSPQPQHF; CDR3 DNA: TGTGCCAGTAGTGTCGGGACAGGGTCCCCCCAGCCCCAGCATTTT
V gene: TRBV4-2; D gene: -; J gene: TRBJ2-3; clone size: -; CDR3 protein: CASSQVEPDTQYF; CDR3 DNA: TGTGCCAGCAGCCAAGTGGAGCCCGATACGCAGTATTTT